This T cell receptor (beta chain) was identified during a study of cytomegalovirus exposure and HLA in healthy donors. The donors were in the 120-subject validation cohort, distinct from the approximately 700-subject first cohort. TCRdb keeps only in-frame clones here, not all; method: immunoSEQ multiplex PCR. The data contain 150,000 to 200,000 clones, around four fifths of them seen just once; the ten biggest clones take up approximately 2%. Sequenced: PBMCs. The clonotype comes from a man aged 25 to 40 in good health and CMV-seropositive.

CDR3 loop: CASSPPAGGDTQYF. The CDR3 nucleotides are TGTGCCAGCTCACCCCCGGCGGGGGGGGATACGCAGTATTTT. The chain uses TRBV18 and TRBJ2-3, with 9 bases lining up with TRBD2. The J segment lost 6 bases and the V segment lost 3 bases, leaving 4 bases of the junction unmatched. CDR1 and CDR2 from the germline V gene are KGHSH and LQKENI. The CDR3 is made up of 14 amino acids.